The sequence of this T cell receptor (beta chain) was determined in a study of blood T cells in healthy people across ages. Study-wide context: Capture by template switching was about one barcoded beta molecule per two T cells.

This clonotype was seen a handful of times. Alongside a J-beta primer mix, a sample-barcoded 5' primer served in a second PCR lasting 7 to 11 cycles. TCRdb analysed the 5' RACE reads with MiXCR anew, one entry per CDR3 protein. Of about 1.5 million distinct CDR3 sequences in the sample, 35% to 45% are singletons; the top ten hold under 5%. This CDR3 is built from 14 residues. V was pared by 0 bases and J by 0 bases, with 5 bases between. Germline values: CDR1 ENHRY, CDR2 SYGVKD. The sample consisted of blood. The chain recombines TRBV10-3 with TRBJ2-5, with D uncertain. The sequence came from a woman in her late teens or twenties in good health. CDR3 bases: TGTGCCATCAGTGAGTCCCGTTACCAAGAGACCCAGTACTTC. Translated: CAISESRYQETQYF.